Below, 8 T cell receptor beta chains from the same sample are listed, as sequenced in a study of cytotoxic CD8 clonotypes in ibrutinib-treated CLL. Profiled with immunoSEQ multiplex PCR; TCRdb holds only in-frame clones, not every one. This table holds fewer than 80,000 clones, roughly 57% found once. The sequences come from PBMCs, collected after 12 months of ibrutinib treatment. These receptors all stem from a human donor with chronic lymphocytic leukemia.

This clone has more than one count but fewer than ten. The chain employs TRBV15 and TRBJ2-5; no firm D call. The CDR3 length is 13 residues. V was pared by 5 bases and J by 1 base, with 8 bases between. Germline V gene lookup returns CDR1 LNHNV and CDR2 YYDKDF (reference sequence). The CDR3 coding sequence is TGTGCCACCAGCTCTCTTCGCCAAGAGACCCAGTACTTC. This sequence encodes CATSSLRQETQYF.

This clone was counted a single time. The CDR3: CASSLAPGSGLFGEQFF. The CDR3 DNA is TGTGCCAGCAGCTTAGCTCCCGGGAGTGGGCTTTTTGGTGAGCAGTTCTTC. The V and J genes are TRBV7-2 and TRBJ2-1; D possibly corresponds to TRBD2 (6 bases). The V gene lost 0 bases and the J gene lost 9 bases, with 21 bases spanning the gap. Germline CDR1 SGHTA, CDR2 FQGNSA. There are 17 residues in the CDR3.

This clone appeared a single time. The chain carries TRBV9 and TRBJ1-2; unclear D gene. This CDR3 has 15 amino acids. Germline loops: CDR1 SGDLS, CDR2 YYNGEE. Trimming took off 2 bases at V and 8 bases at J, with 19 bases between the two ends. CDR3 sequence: CASSVDVKTSHGYTF. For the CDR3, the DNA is TGTGCCAGCAGCGTTGATGTCAAGACCAGTCACGGCTACACCTTC.

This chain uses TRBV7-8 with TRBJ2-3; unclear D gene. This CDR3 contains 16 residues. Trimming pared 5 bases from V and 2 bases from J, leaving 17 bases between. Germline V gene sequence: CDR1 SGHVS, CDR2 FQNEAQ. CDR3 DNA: TGTGCCAGCAGCCCACTAACGATCTATAACACAGATACGCAGTATTTT. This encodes CASSPLTIYNTDTQYF.

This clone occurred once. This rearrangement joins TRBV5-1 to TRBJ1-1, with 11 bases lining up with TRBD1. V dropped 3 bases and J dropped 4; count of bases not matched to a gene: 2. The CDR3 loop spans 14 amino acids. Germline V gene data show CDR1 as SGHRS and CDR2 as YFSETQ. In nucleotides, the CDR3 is TGCGCCAGCAGCTGGGGACAGGGGGGCACTGAAGCTTTCTTT. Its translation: CASSWGQGGTEAFF.

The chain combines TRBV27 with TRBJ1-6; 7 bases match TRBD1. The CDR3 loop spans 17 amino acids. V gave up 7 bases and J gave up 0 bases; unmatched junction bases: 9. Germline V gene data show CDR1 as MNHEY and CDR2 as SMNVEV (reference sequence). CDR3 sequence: CASNHIRGSSYNSPLHF. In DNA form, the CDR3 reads TGTGCCAGCAATCATATCAGGGGGAGCTCCTATAATTCACCCCTCCACTTT.

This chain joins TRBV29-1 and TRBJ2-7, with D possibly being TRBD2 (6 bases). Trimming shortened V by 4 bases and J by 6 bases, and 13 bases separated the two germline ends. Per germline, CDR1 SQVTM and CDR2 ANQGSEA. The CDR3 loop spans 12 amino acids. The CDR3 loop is CSVVGLEGEQYF. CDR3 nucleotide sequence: TGCAGCGTTGTAGGGTTGGAGGGCGAGCAGTACTTC.

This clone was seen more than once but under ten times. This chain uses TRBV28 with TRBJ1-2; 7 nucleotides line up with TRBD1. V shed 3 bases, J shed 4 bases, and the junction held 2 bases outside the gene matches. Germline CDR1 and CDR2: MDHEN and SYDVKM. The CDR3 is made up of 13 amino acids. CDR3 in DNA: TGTGCCAGCAGTTTTGACAGGGCCTATGGCTACACCTTC. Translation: CASSFDRAYGYTF.